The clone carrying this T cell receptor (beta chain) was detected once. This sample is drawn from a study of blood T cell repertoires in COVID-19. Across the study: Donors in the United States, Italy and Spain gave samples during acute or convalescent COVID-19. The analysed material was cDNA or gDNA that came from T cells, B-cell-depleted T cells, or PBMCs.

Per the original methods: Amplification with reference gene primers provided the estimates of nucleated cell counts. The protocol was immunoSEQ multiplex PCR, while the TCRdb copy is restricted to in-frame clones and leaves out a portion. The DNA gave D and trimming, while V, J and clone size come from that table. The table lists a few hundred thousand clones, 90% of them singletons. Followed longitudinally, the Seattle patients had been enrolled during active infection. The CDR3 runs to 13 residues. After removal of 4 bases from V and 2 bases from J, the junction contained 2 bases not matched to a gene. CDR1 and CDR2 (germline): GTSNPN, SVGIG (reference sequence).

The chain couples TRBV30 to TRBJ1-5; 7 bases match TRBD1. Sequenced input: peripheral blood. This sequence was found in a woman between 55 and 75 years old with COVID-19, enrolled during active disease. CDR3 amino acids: CAWTQGGNQPQHF. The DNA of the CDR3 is TGTGCCTGGACTCAGGGGGGCAATCAGCCCCAGCATTTT.